The rows below give T cell receptor beta chains drawn from one sample of a study of blood T cell repertoires in COVID-19. Clones were read by immunoSEQ multiplex PCR, and TCRdb kept only the in-frame ones, dropping some. The table records approximately 20,000 clones, more than 85% of them present only once. The sample consisted of peripheral blood. Receptors originate from a man between 70 and 80 years old with acute or convalescent COVID-19. The CDR3 runs from the conserved cysteine through the conserved F or W. Fields, in order: V gene, CDR3 length, J gene, CDR3 protein.

v_gene: TRBV11-2; len: 18; j_gene: TRBJ2-7; CDR3aa: CASSLDWYRGHPLYEQYF
v_gene: TRBV9; len: 16; j_gene: TRBJ1-6; CDR3aa: CASSVGGARGNSPLHF
v_gene: TRBV6-4; len: 14; j_gene: TRBJ2-3; CDR3aa: CASSRGRDPDTQYF
v_gene: TRBV3-1/TRBV3-2; len: 11; j_gene: TRBJ2-7; CDR3aa: CASRDRSEQYF
v_gene: TRBV28; len: 17; j_gene: TRBJ1-5; CDR3aa: CASSPATGQGNAQPQHF
v_gene: TRBV7-2; len: 17; j_gene: TRBJ1-2; CDR3aa: CASSLVYRNRVTYGYTF
v_gene: TRBV2; len: 12; j_gene: TRBJ2-1; CDR3aa: CASTISYNEQFF
v_gene: TRBV28; len: 13; j_gene: TRBJ2-1; CDR3aa: CASNWSGGHEQFF
v_gene: TRBV11-1; len: 16; j_gene: TRBJ2-7; CDR3aa: CASSRPGHGGFYEQYF
v_gene: TRBV5-1; len: 15; j_gene: TRBJ2-7; CDR3aa: CASSPWTGGSYEQYF
v_gene: TRBV6-5; len: 14; j_gene: TRBJ2-3; CDR3aa: CASRRDSSTDTQYF
v_gene: TRBV5-5; len: 15; j_gene: TRBJ2-1; CDR3aa: CASSLGQGRYNEQFF
v_gene: TRBV12-3/TRBV12-4; len: 12; j_gene: TRBJ2-1; CDR3aa: CASRDGQREQFF
v_gene: TRBV19; len: 18; j_gene: TRBJ2-6; CDR3aa: CASSIYSAGGSGANVLTF
v_gene: TRBV10-3; len: 16; j_gene: TRBJ1-5; CDR3aa: CAISEPTGGADQPQHF
v_gene: TRBV28; len: 15; j_gene: TRBJ2-3; CDR3aa: CASSLVGTGADTQYF
v_gene: TRBV4-3; len: 16; j_gene: TRBJ1-6; CDR3aa: CASSQDHRGRNSPLHF
v_gene: TRBV5-6; len: 16; j_gene: TRBJ2-3; CDR3aa: CASTLTRLAGTDTQYF
v_gene: TRBV24-1; len: 16; j_gene: TRBJ1-5; CDR3aa: CATSSRGRGSNQPQHF
v_gene: TRBV7-8; len: 15; j_gene: TRBJ2-7; CDR3aa: CASSSPGTQTYEQYF
v_gene: TRBV11-2; len: 9; j_gene: TRBJ2-1; CDR3aa: CASSSLQFF
v_gene: TRBV11-2; len: 15; j_gene: TRBJ1-2; CDR3aa: CASSPTPGTVYGYTF
v_gene: TRBV6-5; len: 13; j_gene: TRBJ1-1; CDR3aa: CASSFSRYTEAFF
v_gene: TRBV27; len: 16; j_gene: TRBJ1-4; CDR3aa: CAIPRDRANGNEKLFF